The next 10 T cell receptor beta chains were all read from a single sample in a study of CD8 T cells in ankylosing spondylitis. Regarding the study as a whole: The study identified a TCR beta motif of under ten highly homologous variants that appeared characteristic of ankylosing spondylitis blood.

No antigen has been assigned to these receptors. TCRdb reprocessed the 5' RACE reads with MiXCR, giving one entry per CDR3 protein. The data hold under 550,000 distinct CDR3 sequences, with roughly a quarter observed a single time. The sequencing sample was made of blood, either unsorted or a sorted T cell fraction (not recorded which). These receptors all come from a male donor with ankylosing spondylitis.

This clonotype was seen a handful of times. The chain joins TRBV20-1 to TRBJ2-1; D gene ambiguous. This CDR3 has 15 amino acids. Trimming pared 5 bases from V and 8 bases from J, leaving 22 bases between. Germline CDR1 is DFQATT and CDR2 is SNEGSKA (reference sequence). CDR3 residues: CSAPPTWDPKHEQFF. The DNA of the CDR3 is TGCAGTGCTCCCCCGACGTGGGATCCAAAACATGAGCAGTTCTTC.

The chain joins TRBV7-4 to TRBJ2-7; the D is unclear. The V gene's germline CDR1 is SGHVT and CDR2 SQSDAQ. This CDR3 has 13 residues. The V and J ends lost 8 bases and 3 bases respectively, with 14 bases between them. The CDR3 region has the DNA TGTGCCAGCCTTAAAGGGAAATACTACGAGCAGTACGTC. Protein: CASLKGKYYEQYV.

For the CDR3, the DNA is TGTGCCAGCAGCGCCTACCAGGGGAATGGGGATCAGCCCCAGCATTTT. This codes for CASSAYQGNGDQPQHF. The chain recombines TRBV7-8 with TRBJ1-5; TRBD1 might be the D (6 bases). The CDR3 consists of 16 residues. Per the germline V gene, CDR1 is SGHVS and CDR2 is FQNEAQ. V dropped 5 bases and J dropped 5 bases, with 19 bases sitting between them.

The rearrangement uses TRBV29-1 and TRBJ1-1; D unclear. In germline, CDR1 is SQVTM, CDR2 ANQGSEA. This CDR3 comprises 10 residues. The germline V and J ends were trimmed by 7 bases and 2 bases, with 5 bases remaining between them. The CDR3 bases are TGCAGCGCTAAAAACACTGAAGCTTTCTTT. Encoded protein: CSAKNTEAFF.

For the CDR3, the DNA is TGCAGTGCAGGCCGGGAAAGCTCCTACAATGAGCAGTTCTTC. Translated: CSAGRESSYNEQFF. This rearrangement joins TRBV20-1 to TRBJ2-1; TRBD2 is a possible D gene (5 bases). Germline V CDR1 and CDR2: DFQATT, SNEGSKA (reference sequence). This CDR3 has 14 amino acids. V was clipped by 6 bases and J by 0 bases, with 12 bases between them.

This clonotype was counted at least ten times. The chain links TRBV27 to TRBJ2-5; no definite D call. Trimming pared 6 bases from V and 3 bases from J, leaving 11 bases between. Germline CDR1 reads MNHEY; CDR2 reads SMNVEV (reference sequence). This CDR3 has 13 amino acids. CDR3 in DNA: TGTGCCAGCAGCTCGGCGGCGGAAGAGACCCAGTACTTC. This codes for CASSSAAEETQYF.

The J gene is TRBJ2-3, the V gene TRBV5-1; the D call may be TRBD1 or TRBD2 (5 bases each). The CDR3 sequence is 16 residues long. CDR1 SGHRS and CDR2 YFSETQ come from the germline V gene. Trimming took off 0 bases at V and 2 bases at J, with 13 bases between the two ends. The chain's CDR3 is CASSLGHGANTDTQYF. The CDR3 bases are TGCGCCAGCAGCTTGGGTCACGGGGCCAACACAGATACGCAGTATTTT. Complete variable domain (other parts from reference TRBV5-1 and TRBJ2-3): KAGVTQTPRYLIKTRGQQVTLSCSPISGHRSVSWYQQTPGQGLQFLFEYFSETQRNKGNFPGRFSGRQFSNSRSEMNVSTLELGDSALYLCASSLGHGANTDTQYFGPGTRLTVL.

This clonotype was recorded a few times. This sequence joins TRBV15 and TRBJ2-3; no reliable D call. Germline assignment: CDR1 LNHNV and CDR2 YYDKDF (reference sequence). The CDR3 totals 14 residues. Trimming removed 0 bases from V and 3 bases from J, with 7 bases in between. CDR3 in amino acids: CATSRDKGTDTQYF. The CDR3 bases are TGTGCCACCAGCAGAGATAAAGGAACAGATACGCAGTATTTT. Variable domain in full (rest from reference TRBV15 and TRBJ2-3): DAMVIQNPRYQVTQFGKPVTLSCSQTLNHNVMYWYQQKSSQAPKLLFHYYDKDFNNEADTPDNFQSRRPNTSFCFLDIRSPGLGDTAMYLCATSRDKGTDTQYFGPGTRLTVL.

V is TRBV19 and J is TRBJ2-2, with TRBD1 as a possible D gene (6 bases). Per the germline V gene, CDR1 is LNHDA and CDR2 is SQIVND (reference sequence). The V and J ends lost 7 bases and 1 base respectively, with 19 bases between them. This CDR3 has 17 residues. CDR3 nucleotides: TGTGCCAGTACCCCGTCCCGGGACATCCTGAACACCGGGGAGCTGTTTTTT. Protein: CASTPSRDILNTGELFF.

This clonotype was counted a few times. DNA of the CDR3: TGTGCCAGCAGCCCCAGGGCGGGAGGGCGAGAGCAGTTCTTC. This translates into CASSPRAGGREQFF. The J gene is TRBJ2-1, the V gene TRBV11-2; 9 positions agree with TRBD2. The CDR3 covers 14 residues. Trimming at V came to 5 bases and at J to 10 bases, leaving 9 bases not matched to a gene. Germline V gene lookup returns CDR1 SGHAT and CDR2 FQNNGV.